The 11 T cell receptor beta chains given below trace back to one sample, sequenced in a study of identical twins. TCRdb redid the calling of the 5' RACE reads with MiXCR, one entry per CDR3 protein. The table shows approximately 1.8 million distinct CDR3 sequences, with roughly a third occurring only once. Sample: cord blood. The receptors stem from a newborn girl in good health.

This clonotype was observed a handful of times. V gene TRBV28 combines with J gene TRBJ1-4, with 7 bases fitting TRBD1. Trimming removed 4 bases from V and 7 bases from J; junction bases left unmatched: 9. This CDR3 has 15 amino acids. Germline CDR1 is MDHEN and CDR2 is SYDVKM. The CDR3 here is CASSSRQGDGEKLFF. Written as DNA, the CDR3 is TGTGCCAGCAGTTCGCGACAGGGTGACGGTGAAAAACTGTTTTTT.

This clonotype was counted only a few times. A single base separates this from a much larger clone, so it may be a read error. The chain is built from TRBV5-1 and TRBJ2-1; D ambiguous. CDR3 length: 13 residues. CDR1 is SGHRS and CDR2 is YFSETQ in the germline V gene. CDR3 in DNA: TGTGCCAGCAGCTTGGTAGGAGCCTACGAGCAGTTCTTC. Amino acids: CASSLVGAYEQFF.

This clonotype was seen only a few times. This CDR3 reads CASSLGEGMGGYTF. For the CDR3, the DNA is TGTGCCAGCAGCTTAGGCGAGGGGATGGGTGGCTACACCTTC. The V call is TRBV7-6, the J call TRBJ1-2; the D gene is possibly TRBD1 (5 bases). Looked up from germline, CDR1 is SGHVS and CDR2 is FNYEAQ. V lost 1 base and J lost 7, with 13 bases in between. This CDR3 is 14 amino acids long.

Concerning this clonotype itself: The germline gene is not matched at one end of the junction; a read error may be the cause. The V gene is TRBV20-1, the J gene TRBJ2-1; 9 bases are shared with TRBD1. CDR3 length equals 14 residues. Germline V gene data show CDR1 as DFQATT and CDR2 as SNEGSKA (reference sequence). The CDR3 DNA is TGCAGTGCTTATACAGGGGGCTCCTACGATGAGCAGTTCTTC. Protein product: CSAYTGGSYDEQFF.

The chain has TRBV4-1 and TRBJ2-7, with 10 bases lining up with TRBD2. Germline trimming cut 1 base from V and 7 bases from J; bases unmatched to any gene: 13. Per the germline V gene, CDR1 is MGHRA and CDR2 is YSYEKL. The CDR3 covers 17 residues. CDR3 coding DNA: TGCGCCAGCAGCCAAGTTCTAGCGGGAGTTCTCCACAATGAGCAGTACTTC. This translates into CASSQVLAGVLHNEQYF.

This clonotype was picked up a small number of times. This chain joins TRBV5-1 and TRBJ1-6; 7 nucleotides match TRBD1. The CDR3 is made up of 15 amino acids. Per the germline V gene, CDR1 is SGHRS and CDR2 is YFSETQ. The V and J ends lost 0 bases and 9 bases, in that order; junction bases with no gene match: 6. The CDR3 coding sequence is TGCGCCAGCAGCTTGGAGCCGGACAGGACTTCACCCCTCCACTTT. Protein: CASSLEPDRTSPLHF.

DNA of the CDR3: TGTGCCAGCAGCTTCGTCCTAAACACTGAAGCTTTCTTT. Translation: CASSFVLNTEAFF. This chain connects TRBV7-9 to TRBJ1-1, with D hard to call. Trimming left V 3 bases short and J 2 bases short, with 7 bases between. The CDR3 has 13 amino acids. Per germline, CDR1 SEHNR and CDR2 FQNEAQ (reference sequence).

In its sample, this clonotype was seen a few times. The J gene is TRBJ2-3, the V gene TRBV5-1; possibly TRBD2 for D (6 bases). Germline values: CDR1 SGHRS, CDR2 YFSETQ. Trimming removed 2 bases at V and 2 bases at J, with 9 bases between. The CDR3 length is 14 residues. The chain's CDR3 is CASSFTGDTDTQYF. The DNA of the CDR3 is TGCGCCAGCAGCTTTACGGGAGACACAGATACGCAGTATTTT.

Notes on this clonotype: A junction boundary mismatches the germline segment, possibly from a read error. This chain links TRBV5-1 with TRBJ1-1, with D possibly TRBD1 on 5 matching bases. The germline CDR1 and CDR2 sequences are SGHRS and YFSETQ. The CDR3 runs to 15 residues. CDR3 amino acids: CASSLDWQGSTEPFF. DNA of the CDR3: TGCGCCAGCAGCCTGGACTGGCAGGGAAGCACTGAACCTTTCTTT.

Turning to this clonotype: The junction and the germline gene differ at one end; a read error may be behind it. The J gene is TRBJ2-7, the V gene TRBV5-1, with D unresolved. Germline V gene lookup returns CDR1 SGHRS and CDR2 YFSETQ. The CDR3 has 14 amino acids. CDR3 protein: CAGSLGIPPYEQYF. CDR3 in DNA: TGCGCCGGCAGCTTGGGCATTCCTCCCTACGAGCAGTACTTC.

The chain has TRBV3-1 and TRBJ2-5; D is unclear. With 8 bases removed from V and 7 bases from J, the gap between germline ends came to 23 bases. Per germline, CDR1 LGHDT and CDR2 YNNKEL (reference sequence). The CDR3 is 15 amino acids. CDR3 bases: TGTGCCAGCCAAAAGGCCTCTGTGTCTCTTGTGACCCAGTACTTC. Translated, it gives CASQKASVSLVTQYF.